These T cell receptor beta chains were read from a single sample in a study of Graves' ophthalmopathy and Graves' hyperthyroidism. Each CDR3 protein is one row after TCRdb ran MiXCR on the multiplex PCR reads. The sample contains more than 1,000,000 distinct CDR3 sequences, about 35% of which appear only once. The specimen was peripheral blood or thyroid tissue (not recorded which). These receptor sequences come from an adult man with Graves' hyperthyroidism. Each CDR3 is given without its conserved first and last residue. Each record gives: CDR3 protein, J gene, V gene.

ASSSDRGRFHEQY	TRBJ2-7	TRBV7-9
ASGPGTSGRGTDTQY	TRBJ2-3	TRBV12-5
ASSGARDEQY	TRBJ2-7	TRBV6-1
ASSARAGDQPQH	TRBJ1-5	TRBV6-5
ASSYTGLAGQTQY	TRBJ2-5	TRBV5-1
ASSFGDRAVQPQH	TRBJ1-5	TRBV7-9
ASSIKGLSFVPEAF	TRBJ1-1	TRBV18
AGAYGYT	TRBJ1-2	TRBV25-1
ASSYPGQGGPYEQY	TRBJ2-7	TRBV6-5
ASSSTGRYGYT	TRBJ1-2	TRBV7-2
ASSERGGNAQKGYT	TRBJ1-2	TRBV2
ASSAGQGAHEKLF	TRBJ1-4	TRBV9
VSSVYGETQY	TRBJ2-5	TRBV5-5
SASRQGAGAF	TRBJ1-1	TRBV20-1
SARTSPHEQY	TRBJ2-7	TRBV20-1
ATGPAGSANEKLF	TRBJ1-4	TRBV10-3
ASSSTPTIKETQY	TRBJ2-5	TRBV11-2
ASSQQHGTQY	TRBJ2-5	TRBV7-2
ASSFRNGRETQY	TRBJ2-5	TRBV9
SARGRIQPQH	TRBJ1-5	TRBV20-1
ASRTGTRGDNSPLH	TRBJ1-6	TRBV7-7
ASSPGGKNTEAF	TRBJ1-1	TRBV4-3
AIRGYQETQY	TRBJ2-5	TRBV10-3
ASRTDRLVGTGELF	TRBJ2-2	TRBV5-8
ASSEPVNTGELF	TRBJ2-2	TRBV25-1
AISERAGGGPTGELF	TRBJ2-2	TRBV10-3
ASSSSGTGDYGYT	TRBJ1-2	TRBV28
ASIVEGTEAF	TRBJ1-1	TRBV19
AAADAVYSPLH	TRBJ1-6	TRBV25-1
ASSPSTSGNTEAF	TRBJ1-1	TRBV5-1
ASSLRPQH	TRBJ1-5	TRBV5-6
SAVAAASQPQH	TRBJ1-5	TRBV20-1
ASSEEGGLRGSPLH	TRBJ1-6	TRBV25-1
ASSSGAVVEQY	TRBJ2-7	TRBV12-3/TRBV12-4
ASFESGTGGMNTEAF	TRBJ1-1	TRBV10-3
ATRPGLAVGDTQY	TRBJ2-3	TRBV24-1
ASSPGPYQTNEKLF	TRBJ1-4	TRBV4-3
SVERVTGGRAETQY	TRBJ2-5	TRBV29-1
ASSYTRLNTEAF	TRBJ1-1	TRBV6-5
ASSETGTGEPEQY	TRBJ2-7	TRBV6-6
SARRPINTEAF	TRBJ1-1	TRBV20-1
ASSTRGLYEQY	TRBJ2-7	TRBV19
ASSELGGQDYEQY	TRBJ2-7	TRBV25-1
ASSLVPRGNQPQH	TRBJ1-5	TRBV28
SAGGSGGSNQPQH	TRBJ1-5	TRBV20-1
ASSQRDRDSPLH	TRBJ1-6	TRBV3-1
ATSAGRTGELF	TRBJ2-2	TRBV24-1
ASSSQTVYEQY	TRBJ2-7	TRBV7-2
SVTRDSYTGELF	TRBJ2-2	TRBV29-1
SARSTSTEAF	TRBJ1-1	TRBV20-1
ATSSLPPWGRGDQPQH	TRBJ1-5	TRBV15
AIIQQGAPHRAQH	TRBJ1-5	TRBV10-3
ASSRETFYPEAF	TRBJ1-1	TRBV7-2